This T cell receptor beta chain was identified during a study of T cells in Graves' hyperthyroidism and ophthalmopathy. Study-wide results and caveats: Through a model of 13 V-J features, ophthalmopathy was separated from stable hyperthyroidism. Blood also carried most thyroid clonotypes expanded above 0.001.

V shed 3 bases and J shed 3 bases, with 8 bases lying between them. Per germline, CDR1 SGHVS and CDR2 FNYEAQ. The CDR3 consists of 13 residues. The sample holds many counts of this clonotype. No antigen is known for it. RNA transcripts served as the template for amplifying TCR beta CDR3 regions. Primed by the HTBI set, a first-round RT-PCR was run on the TCR CDR3. In TCRdb, the multiplex PCR reads were re-called with MiXCR into one record per CDR3 protein. This sample has some 270,000 distinct CDR3 sequences; about 14% occur once, and the top ten carry almost 8%. Uncontrolled infection, other autoimmune disease, pregnancy or lactation barred patients from enrollment. Orbital computed tomography and thyroid ultrasound, together with serum TRAb and thyroxine and clinical symptoms, were used for diagnoses.

This rearrangement joins TRBV7-6 to TRBJ2-5, with D perhaps TRBD1 (5 bases). The sequencing sample was made of blood. The sequence was obtained from a woman under 40 with Graves' hyperthyroidism that later progressed to Graves' ophthalmopathy. This CDR3 is CASSLDTEETQYF. The CDR3 DNA is TGTGCCAGCAGCTTGGACACCGAAGAGACCCAGTACTTC.